This T cell receptor beta chain appears in the sequencing data of a study of technical replicates of blood from a few donors. The germline V and J ends were trimmed by 6 bases and 9 bases, with 15 bases remaining between them. CDR3 size: 12 residues. The germline gives CDR1 MDHEN, CDR2 SYDVKM. Only in-frame clones appear in the TCRdb table, and some are missing; sequencing was by immunoSEQ multiplex PCR. The table includes 9,000 to 15,000 clones, 94% detected once. The chain uses TRBV28 and TRBJ2-7, with D possibly matching TRBD2 (5 bases). Sequenced material: PBMCs. This TCR came from a human donor in good health. The CDR3 DNA reads as TGTGCCAGCAGCTCGACTACTACGGGGCAGTACTTC. This gives the protein CASSSTTTGQYF.